Listed here is a single TCR beta chain. Ten or more counts support this clonotype. It has no known antigen specificity. Per-base qualities were not stored, and no clone one base away is much larger. Libraries were built with 5' RACE. The reads were generated on a NextSeq 500. The TCR library protocol attached a unique molecular identifier to each TCR cDNA molecule to allow correction of PCR and sequencing errors. The study's processing was this. TCR identification, UMI-based error correction and CDR3 extraction were performed with Decombinator tools. Expanded TCRs were defined as those above a frequency of 2 per 1,000, corresponding to the top 1% of the tumor frequency distribution. Renyi diversity was computed with the R vegan package after each repertoire had been subsampled 100 times to 5,000 TCRs. To build CDR3 similarity networks, amino acid triplet string-kernel similarity was used, and CDR3s were connected when their pairwise similarity was above 0.82. The public reads were run again by TCRdb, first through fastp at Q25 and then through MiXCR, and only productive beta chains were kept. Duplicate CDR3 protein sequences are folded into a single record with the most common DNA and genes. TCRdb, rather than the study authors, made the V and J calls. Present in this sample are over 95,000 distinct CDR3 sequences, 10% to 12% of which were seen just once. Approximately 24% of the sample is taken by the ten largest.

This sample is part of a study of spatial heterogeneity in lung cancer (dated by TCRdb to the late 2010s). Turning to the overall study: Samples were obtained from 70 to 85 patients with early-stage, untreated non-small cell lung cancer from the lung TRACERx cohort. In the raw uncorrected reads, each unique combination of TCR and UMI appeared more than ten times on average. Beta-chain transcripts were consistently detected in greater numbers than alpha-chain transcripts, which likely reflects a higher abundance of beta-chain transcripts. The study quantitatively compared TCR alpha and beta repertoires across multiple tumor regions, matched nontumor lung and blood in non-small cell lung cancer. Nonsynonymous mutation counts, determined by whole-exome sequencing of tumor tissue, were related to features of the TCR repertoire. At surgery, both alpha and beta chains were TCR-sequenced in 200 to 250 tumor regions, 64 matched nontumor lung samples and around 50 PBMC samples. Follow-up PBMC samples were sequenced whenever available, with a median time to follow-up of approximately two years after resection. What the authors observed across the whole study: Ubiquitous expanded tumor TCRs showed up in blood more often at tumor resection than at routine follow-up. Only 15 or so patients were included in the comparisons of baseline and follow-up blood repertoires. Additional single-cell paired TCR alpha and beta sequencing was considered necessary to confirm, at a functional level, the hypothesis that regional TCRs recognize regional mutations.

The sample's time point label, decoded: blood at routine non-recurrence follow-up after resection. Whole RNA extracted from tumor and nontumor lung tissue, or from cryopreserved PBMC samples, was used for TCR sequencing without cell sorting. Patients were selected for TCR sequencing only if sufficient RNA was available from at least two tumor regions. This receptor was identified in a female donor with early-stage non-small cell lung cancer. The sample consisted of PBMCs, taken at follow-up.

The CDR3 here reads CAISEGQGGHEQYF. The base sequence is TGTGCCATCAGTGAGGGACAGGGGGGCCACGAGCAGTACTTC. The rearrangement combines TRBV10-3 with TRBJ2-7; TRBD1 agrees with 10 junctional bases. From a lookup of the germline V gene, CDR1 and CDR2 are ENHRY and SYGVKD. From the cysteine through the phenylalanine, the CDR3 covers 14 amino acids. CDR3 DNA is the only sequence kept; it has 42 bases, read in frame from the first base. Unmatched junction bases come to 3, with V trimmed by 2 bases and J by 5 bases.